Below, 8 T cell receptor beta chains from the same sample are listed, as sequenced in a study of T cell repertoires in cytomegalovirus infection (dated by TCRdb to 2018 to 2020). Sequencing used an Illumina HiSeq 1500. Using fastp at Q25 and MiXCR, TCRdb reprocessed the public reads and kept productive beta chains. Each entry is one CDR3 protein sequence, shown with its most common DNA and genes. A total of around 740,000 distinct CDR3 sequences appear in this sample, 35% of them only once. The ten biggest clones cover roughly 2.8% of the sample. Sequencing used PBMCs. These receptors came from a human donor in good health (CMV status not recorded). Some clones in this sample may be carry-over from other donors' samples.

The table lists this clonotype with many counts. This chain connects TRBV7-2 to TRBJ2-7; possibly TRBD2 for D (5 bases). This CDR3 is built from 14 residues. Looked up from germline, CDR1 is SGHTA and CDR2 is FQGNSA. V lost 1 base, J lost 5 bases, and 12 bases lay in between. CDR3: CASSLVEGGNEQYF. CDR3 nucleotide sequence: TGTGCCAGCAGCTTAGTCGAGGGCGGCAACGAGCAGTACTTC.

CDR3 DNA sequence: TGTGCCAGCAGCTCGCGCGGACTCCGCCAAGAGACCCAGTACTTC. Its protein product is CASSSRGLRQETQYF. The V call is TRBV7-9, the J call TRBJ2-5; TRBD2 is a possible D gene (5 bases). V lost 4 bases to trimming and J lost 1 base, with 13 bases between them. This CDR3 spans 15 amino acids. Germline values: CDR1 SEHNR, CDR2 FQNEAQ (reference sequence).

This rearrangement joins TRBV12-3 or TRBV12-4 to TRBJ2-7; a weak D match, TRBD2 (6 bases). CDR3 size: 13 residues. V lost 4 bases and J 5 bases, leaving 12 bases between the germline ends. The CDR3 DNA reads TGTGCCAGCAGTTGGGGGGTAGTAGACGAGCAGTACTTC. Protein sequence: CASSWGVVDEQYF.

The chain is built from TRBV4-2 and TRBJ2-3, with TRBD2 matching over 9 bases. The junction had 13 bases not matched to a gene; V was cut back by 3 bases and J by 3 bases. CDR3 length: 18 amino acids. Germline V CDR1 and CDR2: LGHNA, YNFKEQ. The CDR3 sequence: CASSQAGGAGGITDTQYF. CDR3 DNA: TGTGCCAGCAGCCAGGCCGGCGGCGCGGGGGGGATAACAGATACGCAGTATTTT.

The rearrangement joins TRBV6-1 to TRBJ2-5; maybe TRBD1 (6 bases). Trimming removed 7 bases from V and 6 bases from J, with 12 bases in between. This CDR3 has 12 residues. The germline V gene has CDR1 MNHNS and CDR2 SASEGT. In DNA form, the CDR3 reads TGTGCCAGCACCAGGGGTACGCAGACCCAGTACTTC. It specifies CASTRGTQTQYF.

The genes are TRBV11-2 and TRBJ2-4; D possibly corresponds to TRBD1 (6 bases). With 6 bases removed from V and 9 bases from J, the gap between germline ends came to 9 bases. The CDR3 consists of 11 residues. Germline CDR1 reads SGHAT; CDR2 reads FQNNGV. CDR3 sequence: CASRTGIIQYF. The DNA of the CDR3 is TGTGCCAGCAGAACAGGGATCATTCAGTACTTC.

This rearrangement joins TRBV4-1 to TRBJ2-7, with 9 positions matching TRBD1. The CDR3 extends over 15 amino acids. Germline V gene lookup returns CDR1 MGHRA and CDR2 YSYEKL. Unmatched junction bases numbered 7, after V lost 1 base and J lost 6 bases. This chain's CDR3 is CASSQGGQGMGEQYF. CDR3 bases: TGCGCCAGCAGCCAAGGCGGACAGGGGATGGGCGAGCAGTACTTC.

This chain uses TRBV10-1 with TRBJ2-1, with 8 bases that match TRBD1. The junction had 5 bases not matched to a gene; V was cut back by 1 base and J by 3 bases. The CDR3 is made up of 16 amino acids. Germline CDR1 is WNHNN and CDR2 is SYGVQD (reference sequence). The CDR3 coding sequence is TGCGCCAGCAGTGAGTATCAGGGGGCAAGCTACAATGAGCAGTTCTTC. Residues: CASSEYQGASYNEQFF.